The 31 T cell receptor beta chains below were found in one sample sequenced in a study of T-cell reconstitution after alpha-beta-depleted transplantation in children. The TCRbeta library was prepared with unique molecular identifiers. TCRdb reanalysed the PCR reads using MiXCR and keeps one entry per CDR3 protein. Of 550,000 to 600,000 distinct CDR3 sequences listed, 20% to 25% are singletons. The sequencing here drew on PBMCs, mostly from graft donor cells, taken 360 days after TCRalphabeta/CD19-depleted stem cell transplant. The receptor set was obtained from a boy under three years old who had a stem cell transplant for acute myeloid leukemia, so the T cells may come from the graft donor.

This clonotype was observed many times. The chain links TRBV7-6 to TRBJ2-7; 10 bases agree with TRBD1. The V and J ends lost 1 base and 2 bases, in that order; junction bases with no gene match: 5. The CDR3 length is 16 residues. Germline-derived CDR1 and CDR2 are SGHVS and FNYEAQ. CDR3 nucleotide sequence: TGTGCCAGCAGCTTAGACCTGGGACAGGGGACCTACGAGCAGTACTTC. Protein product: CASSLDLGQGTYEQYF.

The J gene is TRBJ1-2, the V gene TRBV4-1, with 7 bases identical to TRBD1. The CDR3 is 13 residues long. Germline loops: CDR1 MGHRA, CDR2 YSYEKL. Trimming cost V 5 bases and J 4 bases; bases outside gene matches: 4. The CDR3 region is CASSTGTAYGYTF. CDR3 in DNA: TGCGCCAGCAGCACCGGGACAGCCTATGGCTACACCTTC.

The chain combines TRBV21-1 with TRBJ2-7; the table assigns TRBD2, which was not confirmed against the DNA. TRBV21-1 is tagged as a pseudogene. The length of the CDR3 is 14 residues. CDR3 DNA: TGTGCCAGCAGTAAAGGGTGGGAGAAATACGAGCAGTACGTC. Protein: CASSKGWEKYEQYV.

This sequence joins TRBV20-1 and TRBJ2-7; the D gene is possibly TRBD1 (5 bases). The germline gives CDR1 DFQATT, CDR2 SNEGSKA (reference sequence). This CDR3 comprises 13 residues. Trimming left V 3 bases short and J 5 bases short, with 14 bases between. CDR3 sequence: CSARFQGSHEQYF. CDR3 nucleotide sequence: TGCAGTGCTAGGTTTCAGGGAAGCCACGAGCAGTACTTC.

V usage is TRBV7-2 and J usage is TRBJ2-5; TRBD1 matches 9 bases. CDR1 SGHTA and CDR2 FQGNSA come from the germline V gene. V shed 5 bases, J shed 2 bases, and the junction held 6 bases outside the gene matches. This CDR3 has 15 amino acids. The CDR3 sequence is CASSPGQGAQETQYF. CDR3 DNA sequence: TGTGCCAGCAGCCCGGGACAGGGAGCGCAAGAGACCCAGTACTTC.

The chain combines TRBV20-1 with TRBJ2-7; 10 bases line up with TRBD2. V lost 5 bases to trimming and J lost 3 bases; unmatched junction nucleotides: 7. The CDR3 contains 14 residues. Looked up from germline, CDR1 is DFQATT and CDR2 is SNEGSKA (reference sequence). The CDR3, as DNA: TGCAGTGCTTTCGGGACTAGCGTCCTCTACGAGCAGTACGTC. Protein sequence: CSAFGTSVLYEQYV.

This clonotype was observed many times. The chain couples TRBV20-1 to TRBJ1-6; the D gene is possibly TRBD1 (5 bases). The V gene's germline CDR1 is DFQATT and CDR2 SNEGSKA (reference sequence). The CDR3 runs to 15 residues. With 3 bases removed from V and 4 bases from J, the gap between germline ends came to 13 bases. In nucleotides, the CDR3 is TGCAGTGCTAGGCGTGTTCAGGGATATAATTCACCCCTCCACTTT. Its translation is CSARRVQGYNSPLHF.

This clonotype was seen a handful of times. The J gene is TRBJ1-5, the V gene TRBV4-3; D is undetermined. Germline CDR1 reads LGHNA; CDR2 reads YSLEER. Trimming pared 1 base from V and 1 base from J, leaving 11 bases between. The CDR3 has 16 amino acids. The CDR3 protein is CASSQGVTASNQPQHF. The DNA of the CDR3 is TGCGCCAGCAGCCAAGGAGTTACAGCCAGCAATCAGCCCCAGCATTTT.

The chain employs TRBV20-1 and TRBJ2-2; the D gene is possibly TRBD1 (6 bases). The ends were cut back, 1 base at V and 6 bases at J, with 12 bases in the middle. Germline V gene sequence: CDR1 DFQATT, CDR2 SNEGSKA (reference sequence). The CDR3 has 14 residues. CDR3 residues: CSARGQGSAGELFF. The CDR3 coding sequence is TGCAGTGCTAGAGGTCAGGGGAGCGCCGGGGAGCTGTTTTTT.

This clonotype was counted ten times or more. The V call is TRBV6-1, the J call TRBJ2-2; D not resolved. The CDR3 covers 14 residues. The germline V gene has CDR1 MNHNS and CDR2 SASEGT. V was cut by 3 bases and J by 3 bases, with 8 bases left in between. CDR3 nucleotide sequence: TGTGCCAGCAGTGAGGACCCCGACACCGGGGAGCTGTTTTTT. This translates into CASSEDPDTGELFF.

The gene calls are TRBV20-1 and TRBJ2-1; TRBD2 aligns across 9 bases. The V and J ends lost 0 bases and 3 bases, in that order; junction bases with no gene match: 9. CDR1 and CDR2 (germline): DFQATT, SNEGSKA (reference sequence). This CDR3 comprises 17 residues. Written as DNA, the CDR3 is TGCAGTGCTAGAGATAGGTCGGGACTAGCTAGCTACAATGAGCAGTTCTTC. It specifies CSARDRSGLASYNEQFF.

This clonotype was counted ten times or more. V and J are TRBV6-5 and TRBJ2-3, with D uncertain. The CDR3 runs 11 residues. CDR1 and CDR2 (germline): MNHEY, SVGAGI. The V end lost 5 bases, the J end lost 2 bases, and 2 bases lay between the germline ends. CDR3 sequence reads: CASSNTDTQYF. DNA of the CDR3: TGTGCCAGCAGTAACACAGATACGCAGTATTTT.

This clonotype has just a few counts. The chain is built from TRBV7-2 and TRBJ2-3; 9 bases are shared with TRBD2. The CDR3 sequence is 17 residues long. Germline-derived CDR1 and CDR2 are SGHTA and FQGNSA. The junction had 10 bases not matched to a gene; V was cut back by 5 bases and J by 1 base. The CDR3 coding sequence is TGTGCCAGCAGCACCTCAGCGGGGGGTCTTCGCACAGATACGCAGTATTTT. This sequence encodes CASSTSAGGLRTDTQYF.

J is TRBJ2-5 and V is TRBV20-1; D unresolved. This CDR3 contains 13 residues. Between the trimmed V and J ends, which lost 7 bases and 8 bases, there was a span of 20 bases. Germline V gives CDR1 DFQATT, CDR2 SNEGSKA (reference sequence). CDR3 region: CSVKATPGPTQYF. DNA of the CDR3: TGCAGTGTCAAAGCGACCCCTGGTCCCACCCAGTACTTC.

This clonotype has a handful of counts. The chain links TRBV10-3 to TRBJ2-5; possible D gene TRBD1, 6 bases. Trimming removed 0 bases at V and 5 bases at J, with 22 bases between. CDR1 and CDR2 (germline): ENHRY, SYGVKD. This CDR3 is built from 18 residues. The CDR3 DNA sequence: TGTGCCATCAGTGAGTCGAGAGGCAGGGGCAGTTTTCGTGAGACCCAGTACTTC. This codes for CAISESRGRGSFRETQYF.

The chain recombines TRBV12-3 or TRBV12-4 with TRBJ2-2, with D perhaps matching TRBD2 (5 bases). The CDR3 length is 17 residues. V lost 0 bases to trimming and J lost 2 bases, with 13 bases between them. The CDR3 coding sequence is TGTGCCAGCAGTTTAGCGCTCGGCAGACTAAACACCGGGGAGCTGTTTTTT. Protein sequence: CASSLALGRLNTGELFF.

CDR3: CASSYGGESYGYTF. The CDR3 DNA sequence: TGTGCCAGCAGTTACGGGGGTGAGAGCTATGGCTACACCTTC. The genes are TRBV6-5 and TRBJ1-2, with D possibly TRBD1 on 5 matching bases. Trimming pared 2 bases from V and 4 bases from J, leaving 11 bases between. The CDR3 spans 14 residues. Germline values: CDR1 MNHEY, CDR2 SVGAGI.

The sample holds a few counts of this clonotype. The V call is TRBV4-3, the J call TRBJ2-7; TRBD2 aligns across 7 bases. The CDR3 is 14 residues long. V trimming: 0 bases; J trimming: 5 bases; junction bases outside the gene matches: 4. Germline-derived CDR1 and CDR2 are LGHNA and YSLEER. CDR3 nucleotide sequence: TGCGCCAGCAGCCAAGATCTAGCGGTCCACGAGCAGTACTTC. Translated, it gives CASSQDLAVHEQYF.

This clonotype was counted a few times. The chain joins TRBV29-1 to TRBJ1-2, with unresolved D. V lost 1 base and J 4 bases, leaving 7 bases between the germline ends. Germline V gene data show CDR1 as SQVTM and CDR2 as ANQGSEA. The CDR3 length is 12 residues. CDR3 DNA sequence: TGCAGCGTTGAAGGCTTCGGCTATGGCTACACCTTC. It translates to CSVEGFGYGYTF.

The table lists this clonotype with a few counts. This chain joins TRBV20-1 and TRBJ2-2; 9 bases are a match to TRBD2. Germline V CDR1 and CDR2: DFQATT, SNEGSKA (reference sequence). The CDR3 is 16 residues long. V lost 4 bases, J lost 6 bases, and 12 bases stayed unmatched. The CDR3 protein is CSATLPGLAHAGELFF. CDR3 in DNA: TGCAGTGCTACCCTCCCGGGACTAGCTCACGCCGGGGAGCTGTTTTTT.

This clonotype turned up a few times. CDR3: CASSQDGRTQYF. In nucleotides, the CDR3 is TGCGCCAGCAGCCAAGATGGGAGGACCCAGTACTTC. The chain uses TRBV4-3 and TRBJ2-5; possibly TRBD2 for D (5 bases). There are 12 residues in the CDR3. Germline-derived CDR1 and CDR2 are LGHNA and YSLEER. Trimming removed 0 bases at V and 7 bases at J, with 6 bases between.

This clonotype was observed a single time. This chain links TRBV29-1 with TRBJ2-5; TRBD1 or TRBD2 may be the D gene (5 bases each). The CDR3 is made up of 12 amino acids. V lost 5 bases to trimming and J lost 5 bases, with 12 bases between them. Germline CDR1 and CDR2: SQVTM and ANQGSEA. The DNA of the CDR3 is TGCAGCGTTATAGTCGAGGGGGAGACCCAGTACTTC. Translated, it gives CSVIVEGETQYF. The whole variable domain, filled in from reference TRBV29-1 and TRBJ2-5, reads SAVISQKPSRDICQRGTSLTIQCQVDSQVTMMFWYRQQPGQSLTLIATANQGSEATYESGFVIDKFPISRPNLTFSTLTVSNMSPEDSSIYLCSVIVEGETQYFGPGTRLLVL.

This clonotype was seen repeatedly, ten times or more. This sequence joins TRBV4-2 and TRBJ2-1; 7 bases are shared with TRBD2. The germline CDR1 and CDR2 sequences are LGHNA and YNFKEQ. The V gene end was trimmed by 5 bases and the J gene end by 7 bases; junction bases not matched to a gene: 14. The CDR3 totals 16 residues. CDR3 loop: CASSAPQTGGGNEQFF. DNA of the CDR3: TGTGCCAGCAGCGCCCCTCAAACGGGGGGTGGTAATGAGCAGTTCTTC.

This clonotype was seen at least ten times. The chain recombines TRBV6-4 with TRBJ2-3; weak D call: TRBD2 (6 bases). Germline loops: CDR1 MRHNA, CDR2 SNTAGT. Trimming pared 7 bases from V and 0 bases from J, leaving 26 bases between. The CDR3 is 19 amino acids. The CDR3, as DNA: TGTGCCAGCACCCTCCTCCGCCCCCGTGGAGGGCAAAGCACAGATACGCAGTATTTT. Residues: CASTLLRPRGGQSTDTQYF.

This clonotype was seen only a few times. The chain recombines TRBV11-1 with TRBJ2-7, with no clear D. V gave up 0 bases and J gave up 5 bases, with 5 bases separating them. The CDR3 sequence is 12 residues long. Germline loops: CDR1 SGHAT, CDR2 FQDESV (reference sequence). CDR3 amino acids: CASSLASNEQYF. CDR3 nucleotides: TGTGCCAGCAGCTTAGCGAGCAACGAGCAGTACTTC.

This clonotype was picked up a small number of times. The rearrangement links TRBV7-9 to TRBJ2-7; D not resolved. Germline values: CDR1 SEHNR, CDR2 FQNEAQ (reference sequence). Trimming cost V 2 bases and J 1 base, with 12 bases left between them. The CDR3 consists of 15 residues. The CDR3 DNA reads TGTGCCAGCAGCTTAACGGACGGTGATTCCTACGAGCAGTACGTC. Protein sequence: CASSLTDGDSYEQYV.

This clonotype was picked up many times. The chain has TRBV18 and TRBJ2-1; D is possibly TRBD2 (5 bases). This CDR3 has 16 amino acids. The V end was cut by 4 bases, the J end by 8 bases, with 21 bases between. Germline values: CDR1 KGHSH, CDR2 LQKENI. The CDR3: CASSLIGVTTADEQFF. CDR3 nucleotide sequence: TGTGCCAGCTCACTAATCGGGGTCACAACGGCCGATGAGCAGTTCTTC.

This clonotype was counted between two and nine times. The chain is built from TRBV20-1 and TRBJ2-5; the D is unclear. V was trimmed by 3 bases and J by 2 bases, leaving 10 bases between them. The CDR3 has 13 amino acids. The germline gives CDR1 DFQATT, CDR2 SNEGSKA (reference sequence). CDR3 DNA sequence: TGCAGTGCTAGGGAAAGGATACAAGAGACCCAGTACTTC. Protein sequence: CSARERIQETQYF.

The rearrangement links TRBV27 to TRBJ2-1; 11 bases are a match to TRBD2. Germline CDR1 reads MNHEY; CDR2 reads SMNVEV (reference sequence). The CDR3 has 14 amino acids. The J segment lost 8 bases and the V segment lost 6 bases, leaving 6 bases of the junction unmatched. The CDR3 bases are TGTGCCAGCAGACTAGCGGGGGACCCCTATGAGCAGTTCTTC. Translating it yields CASRLAGDPYEQFF.

The J gene is TRBJ2-7, the V gene TRBV12-3 or TRBV12-4; D remains unclear. Between the trimmed V and J ends, which lost 6 bases and 2 bases, there was a span of 11 bases. The CDR3 runs 13 residues. CDR3 sequence: CASSTSMAYEQYF. The CDR3 DNA is TGTGCCAGCAGCACCTCAATGGCCTACGAGCAGTACTTC.

This clonotype occurred a few times. The chain employs TRBV7-6 and TRBJ2-7; 7 positions match TRBD1. J lost 6 bases, V lost 0 bases, and 14 bases had no gene match. The CDR3 runs to 17 residues. Germline CDR1 SGHVS, CDR2 FNYEAQ. The CDR3 region has the DNA TGTGCCAGCAGCTTAGCTGGTCTAAGGACAGGCTCCAGCGAGCAGTACTTC. Translating it yields CASSLAGLRTGSSEQYF.